Below are 13 T cell receptor beta chains sequenced from a single sample in a study of human T cells and chemical hapten exposure. The time point denotes: healthy volunteer bleed at 6 weeks. Unfractionated whole blood yielded total RNA. TCRdb re-called the RACE reads through MiXCR, storing one row per CDR3 protein. The sample has approximately 84,000 distinct CDR3 sequences, 8.6% seen once. The sample consisted of whole blood. These receptors all stem from a male donor in good health. Some clones in this sample may be carry-over from other donors' samples.

This clonotype was counted between two and nine times. The V and J genes are TRBV7-8 and TRBJ2-1; D is ambiguous. V was trimmed by 1 base and J by 4 bases, leaving 2 bases between them. The CDR3 covers 12 residues. From germline, CDR1 is SGHVS and CDR2 FQNEAQ. The DNA of the CDR3 is TGTGCCAGCAGCTTAGATTACAATGAGCAGTTCTTC. Its translation: CASSLDYNEQFF.

This clonotype was detected a few times. This rearrangement joins TRBV12-3 or TRBV12-4 to TRBJ2-1; D ambiguous. The CDR3 consists of 11 residues. Trimming pared 5 bases from V and 6 bases from J, leaving 5 bases between. CDR3 loop: CASSPSNEQFF. The CDR3 DNA is TGTGCCAGCAGTCCCTCCAATGAGCAGTTCTTC.

This clonotype was seen at least ten times. The chain carries TRBV6-1 and TRBJ2-1, with 8 bases identical to TRBD2. CDR1 is MNHNS, CDR2 SASEGT, per germline. This CDR3 has 15 residues. After removal of 0 bases from V and 8 bases from J, the junction contained 6 bases not matched to a gene. The CDR3 spells CASSEAAGGPHEQFF. CDR3 DNA: TGTGCCAGCAGTGAAGCCGCGGGAGGCCCCCATGAGCAGTTCTTC.

The J gene is TRBJ2-7, the V gene TRBV12-3 or TRBV12-4; 14 positions agree with TRBD2. This CDR3 has 14 residues. Trimming removed 2 bases from V and 7 bases from J; junction bases left unmatched: 1. CDR3 in amino acids: CASSLRLAGGEQYF. For the CDR3, the DNA is TGTGCCAGCAGTTTACGACTAGCGGGAGGGGAGCAGTACTTC.

This clonotype was counted only a few times. V usage is TRBV7-2 and J usage is TRBJ1-4; no clear D. The CDR3 contains 14 residues. Trimming removed 5 bases from V and 3 bases from J, with 10 bases in between. CDR1 and CDR2 (germline): SGHTA, FQGNSA. CDR3 loop: CASSPRPANEKLFF. The CDR3 nucleotides read TGTGCCAGCAGCCCCCGCCCAGCTAATGAAAAACTGTTTTTT.

This clonotype appeared a few times. This chain uses TRBV5-1 with TRBJ2-1, with D possibly matching TRBD2 (6 bases). The germline V gene encodes CDR1 SGHRS and CDR2 YFSETQ. With 1 base removed from V and 0 bases from J, the gap between germline ends came to 11 bases. CDR3 size: 16 residues. CDR3 coding DNA: TGCGCCAGCAGCTTGAAATTGACTAGCTCCTACAATGAGCAGTTCTTC. Translated: CASSLKLTSSYNEQFF.

The J gene is TRBJ1-4, the V gene TRBV19; possibly TRBD1 for D (6 bases). CDR3 size: 18 residues. Trimming cost V 7 bases and J 0 bases, with 21 bases left between them. Looked up from germline, CDR1 is LNHDA and CDR2 is SQIVND (reference sequence). This CDR3 reads CASTRQDKTYATNEKLFF. In DNA form, the CDR3 reads TGTGCCAGTACCCGACAGGATAAGACTTATGCAACTAATGAAAAACTGTTTTTT.

The J gene is TRBJ2-7, the V gene TRBV20-1; 10 nucleotides match TRBD2. This CDR3 is 16 amino acids long. The junction had 8 bases not matched to a gene; V was cut back by 0 bases and J by 3 bases. Germline assignment: CDR1 DFQATT and CDR2 SNEGSKA (reference sequence). The CDR3 spells CSARDGTSGTDYEQYF. CDR3 DNA sequence: TGCAGTGCTAGAGATGGCACTAGCGGGACAGACTACGAGCAGTACTTC.

This clonotype was seen ten or more times. This chain connects TRBV6-6 to TRBJ1-2; TRBD1 is a possible D gene (6 bases). This CDR3 has 13 residues. Germline CDR1 reads MNHNY; CDR2 reads SVGAGI (reference sequence). The germline V and J ends were trimmed by 0 bases and 6 bases, with 8 bases remaining between them. CDR3 nucleotide sequence: TGTGCCAGCAGTTACTCTGGACAGAATGGCTACACCTTC. This translates into CASSYSGQNGYTF.

This clonotype was observed a few times. The chain carries TRBV3-1 and TRBJ1-1; no firm D call. Trimming left V 5 bases short and J 0 bases short, with 13 bases between. The CDR3 has 15 residues. CDR1 LGHDT and CDR2 YNNKEL come from the germline V gene (reference sequence). DNA for the CDR3: TGTGCCAGCAGCGCTGAAGGGAGGGTGAACACTGAAGCTTTCTTT. This sequence encodes CASSAEGRVNTEAFF.

The sample holds many counts of this clonotype. The chain recombines TRBV7-2 with TRBJ1-3, with D maybe TRBD1 (6 bases). The CDR3 is made up of 16 amino acids. Per the germline V gene, CDR1 is SGHTA and CDR2 is FQGNSA. V lost 1 base and J 2 bases, leaving 12 bases between the germline ends. In DNA form, the CDR3 reads TGTGCCAGCAGCTTAGTTGTCAGGGGTCCTGGAAACACCATATATTTT. This encodes CASSLVVRGPGNTIYF.

The gene calls are TRBV9 and TRBJ2-7; 7 bases line up with TRBD2. The CDR3 length is 15 residues. The V and J ends lost 4 bases and 4 bases, in that order; junction bases with no gene match: 11. Germline CDR1 SGDLS, CDR2 YYNGEE. CDR3 in DNA: TGTGCCAGCAGCCCCCAGCGGGAAGGGAATTACGAGCAGTACTTC. This encodes CASSPQREGNYEQYF.

The chain uses TRBV29-1 and TRBJ2-1; the D gene is possibly TRBD1 (6 bases). The germline V and J ends were trimmed by 6 bases and 9 bases, with 18 bases remaining between them. The CDR3 totals 13 residues. CDR1 is SQVTM and CDR2 is ANQGSEA in the germline V gene. The CDR3 region is CSVQGLALGEQFF. The CDR3 region has the DNA TGCAGCGTCCAGGGGCTAGCTCTGGGTGAGCAGTTCTTC.